This TCR beta chain was obtained from a study of blood T cell repertoires in COVID-19. Sequenced by immunoSEQ multiplex PCR; TCRdb stores in-frame clones only, minus some. The sample shows approximately 170,000 clones, under 90% of them seen only once. V was trimmed by 11 bases and J by 0 bases, leaving 13 bases between them. CDR3 length equals 13 residues. The germline gives CDR1 SGHAT, CDR2 FQNNGV. Residents of about two dozen US areas, aged about 18 to 100 years, made up the participants. The sample comprised PBMCs or T cells enriched from blood (not recorded which). This TCR came from a woman aged 45 to 65 who had recovered from COVID-19. The chain is built from TRBV11-2 and TRBJ1-2; D is possibly TRBD1 (6 bases). The CDR3 DNA is TGTGCCTGGGGGCGGAAAGCTAACTATGGCTACACCTTC. Translated, it gives CAWGRKANYGYTF.